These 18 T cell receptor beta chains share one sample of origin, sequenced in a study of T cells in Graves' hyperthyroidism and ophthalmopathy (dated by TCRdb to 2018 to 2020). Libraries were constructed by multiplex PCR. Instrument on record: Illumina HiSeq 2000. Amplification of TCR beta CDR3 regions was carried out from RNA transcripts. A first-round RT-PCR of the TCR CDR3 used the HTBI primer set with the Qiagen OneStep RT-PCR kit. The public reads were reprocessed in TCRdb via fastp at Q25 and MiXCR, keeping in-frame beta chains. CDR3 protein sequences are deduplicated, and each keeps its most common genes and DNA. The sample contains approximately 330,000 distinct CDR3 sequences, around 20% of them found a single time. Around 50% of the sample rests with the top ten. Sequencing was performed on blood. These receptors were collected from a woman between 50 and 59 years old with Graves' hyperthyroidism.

CDR3 amino acids: CAISEGGTEAFF. In nucleotides, the CDR3 is TGTGCCATCAGTGAAGGGGGTACTGAAGCTTTCTTT. The J gene is TRBJ1-1, the V gene TRBV10-3, with D tentatively TRBD1 (6 bases). From germline, CDR1 is ENHRY and CDR2 SYGVKD. The CDR3 runs to 12 residues. V lost 3 bases, J lost 5 bases, and 7 bases lay in between.

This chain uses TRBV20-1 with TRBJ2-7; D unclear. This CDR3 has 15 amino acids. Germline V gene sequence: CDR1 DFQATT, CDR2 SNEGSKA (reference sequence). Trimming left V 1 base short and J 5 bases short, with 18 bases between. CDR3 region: CSARGPGPRIHEQYF. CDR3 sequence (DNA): TGCAGTGCTAGAGGTCCGGGCCCAAGAATTCACGAGCAGTACTTC.

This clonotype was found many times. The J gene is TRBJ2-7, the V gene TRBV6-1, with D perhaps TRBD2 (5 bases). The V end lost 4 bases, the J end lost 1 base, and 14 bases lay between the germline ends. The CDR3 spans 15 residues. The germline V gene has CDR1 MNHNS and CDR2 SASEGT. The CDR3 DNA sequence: TGTGCCAGCAGTGCCCGGACTCTACCTTCCTACGAGCAGTACTTC. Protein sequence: CASSARTLPSYEQYF.

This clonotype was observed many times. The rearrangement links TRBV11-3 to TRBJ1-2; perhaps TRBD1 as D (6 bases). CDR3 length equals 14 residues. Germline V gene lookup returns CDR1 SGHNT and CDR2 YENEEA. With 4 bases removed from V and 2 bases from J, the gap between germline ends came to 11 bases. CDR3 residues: CASSSGQTNYGYTF. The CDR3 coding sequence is TGTGCCAGCAGCTCAGGACAGACCAACTATGGCTACACCTTC.

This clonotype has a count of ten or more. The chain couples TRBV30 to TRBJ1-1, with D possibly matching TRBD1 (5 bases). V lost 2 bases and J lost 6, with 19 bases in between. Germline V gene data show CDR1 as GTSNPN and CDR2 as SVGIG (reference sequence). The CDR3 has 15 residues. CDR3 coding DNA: TGTGCCTGGAGTATAGGCGGGTGGGGACCCGCTGAAGCTTTCTTT. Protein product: CAWSIGGWGPAEAFF.

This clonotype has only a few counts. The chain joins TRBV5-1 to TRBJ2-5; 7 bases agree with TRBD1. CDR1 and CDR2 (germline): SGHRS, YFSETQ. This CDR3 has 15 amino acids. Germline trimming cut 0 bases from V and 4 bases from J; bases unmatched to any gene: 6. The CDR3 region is CASSLAQGDGETQYF. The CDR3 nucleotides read TGCGCCAGCAGCTTGGCTCAGGGGGATGGAGAGACCCAGTACTTC.

CDR3 in DNA: TGCGCCAGCAGCTTGAGAGAACAAGAGACCCAGTACTTC. Protein product: CASSLREQETQYF. The genes are TRBV5-1 and TRBJ2-5; D not resolved. CDR1 is SGHRS and CDR2 is YFSETQ in the germline V gene. The CDR3 spans 13 residues. The V and J ends lost 1 base and 2 bases respectively, with 6 bases between them. The full variable domain, rest sourced from reference TRBV5-1 and TRBJ2-5, is KAGVTQTPRYLIKTRGQQVTLSCSPISGHRSVSWYQQTPGQGLQFLFEYFSETQRNKGNFPGRFSGRQFSNSRSEMNVSTLELGDSALYLCASSLREQETQYFGPGTRLLVL.

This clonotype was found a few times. The chain's CDR3 is CAIRDFRLAGNSYNEQFF. As DNA, the CDR3 is TGTGCCATCAGGGACTTTAGACTAGCGGGAAACTCCTACAATGAGCAGTTCTTC. V gene TRBV10-3 combines with J gene TRBJ2-1, with TRBD2 matching 11 bases. The germline V gene has CDR1 ENHRY and CDR2 SYGVKD. CDR3 size: 18 residues. V lost 6 bases and J lost 0; bases outside the gene matches: 10.

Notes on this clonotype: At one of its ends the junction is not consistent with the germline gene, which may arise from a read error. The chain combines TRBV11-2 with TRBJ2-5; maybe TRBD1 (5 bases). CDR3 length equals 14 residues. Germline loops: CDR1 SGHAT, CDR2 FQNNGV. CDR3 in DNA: TGTGCCAGCGGCTTAGATGGGGCTAAAGAGACCCAGTACTTC. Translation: CASGLDGAKETQYF. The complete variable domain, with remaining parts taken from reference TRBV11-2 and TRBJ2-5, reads EAGVAQSPRYKIIEKRQSVAFWCNPISGHATLYWYQQILGQGPKLLIQFQNNGVVDDSQLPKDRFSAERLKGVDSTLKIQPAKLEDSAVYLCASGLDGAKETQYFGPGTRLLVL.

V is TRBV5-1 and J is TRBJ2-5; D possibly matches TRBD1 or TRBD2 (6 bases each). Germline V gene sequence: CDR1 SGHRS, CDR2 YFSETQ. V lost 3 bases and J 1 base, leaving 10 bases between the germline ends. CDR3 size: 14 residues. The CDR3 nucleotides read TGCGCCAGCAGCTCTTCGGGGGCCCAAGAGACCCAGTACTTC. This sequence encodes CASSSSGAQETQYF.

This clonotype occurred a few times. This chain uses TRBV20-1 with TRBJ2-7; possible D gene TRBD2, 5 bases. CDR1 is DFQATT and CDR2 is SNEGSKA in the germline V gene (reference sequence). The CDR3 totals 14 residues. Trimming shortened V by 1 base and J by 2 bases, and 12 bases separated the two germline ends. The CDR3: CSARGPAAPYEQYF. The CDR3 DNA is TGCAGTGCTAGAGGGCCAGCGGCCCCCTACGAGCAGTACTTC.

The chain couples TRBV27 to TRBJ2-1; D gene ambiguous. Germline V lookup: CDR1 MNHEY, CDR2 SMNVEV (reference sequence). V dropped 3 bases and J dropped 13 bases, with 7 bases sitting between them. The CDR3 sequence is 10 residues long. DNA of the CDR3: TGTGCCAGCAGTTTGAAGGGCCAGTTCTTC. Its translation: CASSLKGQFF.

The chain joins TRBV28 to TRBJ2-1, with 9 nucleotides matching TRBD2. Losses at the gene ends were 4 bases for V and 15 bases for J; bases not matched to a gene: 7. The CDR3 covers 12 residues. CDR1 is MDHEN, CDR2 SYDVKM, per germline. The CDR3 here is CASSSAGGPWFF. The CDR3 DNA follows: TGTGCCAGCAGTTCGGCGGGAGGGCCGTGGTTCTTC.

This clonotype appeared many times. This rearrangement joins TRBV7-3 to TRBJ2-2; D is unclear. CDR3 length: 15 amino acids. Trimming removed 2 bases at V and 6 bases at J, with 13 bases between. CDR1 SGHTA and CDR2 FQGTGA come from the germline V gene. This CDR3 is CASSLLGVNPGELFF. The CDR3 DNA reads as TGTGCCAGCAGCTTACTAGGTGTTAACCCCGGGGAGCTGTTTTTT.

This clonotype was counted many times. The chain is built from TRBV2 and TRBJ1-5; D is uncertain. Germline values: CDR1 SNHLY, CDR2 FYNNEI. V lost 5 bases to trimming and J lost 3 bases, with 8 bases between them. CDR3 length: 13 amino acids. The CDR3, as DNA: TGTGCCAGCAGTCTTGATTTCAATCAGCCCCAGCATTTT. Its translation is CASSLDFNQPQHF.

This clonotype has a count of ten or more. The CDR3 nucleotides are TGCGCCAGCAGTAAACAGGGGGACCAAGAGACCCAGTACTTC. Translating it yields CASSKQGDQETQYF. The chain couples TRBV5-1 to TRBJ2-5; 8 bases are shared with TRBD1. The CDR3 sequence is 14 residues long. Germline assignment: CDR1 SGHRS and CDR2 YFSETQ. J was trimmed by 0 bases and V by 5 bases; bases with no gene match: 3.

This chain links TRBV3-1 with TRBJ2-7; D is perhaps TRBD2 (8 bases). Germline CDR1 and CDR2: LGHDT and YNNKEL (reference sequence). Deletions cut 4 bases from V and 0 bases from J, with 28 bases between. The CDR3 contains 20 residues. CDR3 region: CASSLSGTSGGTGVSYEQYF. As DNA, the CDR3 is TGTGCCAGCAGCCTCTCCGGGACCAGCGGGGGCACAGGGGTCTCCTACGAGCAGTACTTC.

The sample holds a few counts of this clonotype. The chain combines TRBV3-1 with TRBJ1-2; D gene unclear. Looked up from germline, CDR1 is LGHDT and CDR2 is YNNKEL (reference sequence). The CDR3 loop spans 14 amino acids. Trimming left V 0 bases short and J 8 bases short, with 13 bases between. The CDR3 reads CASSQDRLAGGYTF. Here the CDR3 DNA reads TGTGCCAGCAGCCAAGATCGCCTAGCGGGCGGCTACACCTTC. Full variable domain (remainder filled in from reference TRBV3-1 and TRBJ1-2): DTAVSQTPKYLVTQMGNDKSIKCEQNLGHDTMYWYKQDSKKFLKIMFSYNNKELIINETVPNRFSPKSPDKAHLNLHINSLELGDSAVYFCASSQDRLAGGYTFGSGTRLTVV.